These T cell receptor beta chains were read from a single sample in a study of metastatic and nonmetastatic thyroid tumors. TCRdb re-clonotyped the PCR reads through MiXCR. The sample comprises tens of thousands of clones, about a sixth of which are singletons, and approximately 9.8% rests with the top ten. The sequencing sample was made of tumor tissue. The source is a female donor with papillary thyroid cancer or a benign thyroid nodule (not recorded which). Some clones in this sample may be carry-over from other donors' samples. Both conserved end residues are part of each CDR3. Fields, in order: J gene, clone size, V gene, D gene, CDR3 DNA, CDR3 protein. D genes are given only for firm matches. Clone size is given for some rows only: seen once, a few or many times, or a class if the clone is expanded.

TRBJ1-2 | many | TRBV7-8 | NA | TGTGCCAGCAGCATGCTGGGCCATGGCTACACCTTC | CASSMLGHGYTF
TRBJ1-3 | NA | TRBV2 | NA | TGTGCCAGCAGGCACAGGTGGCTAGGAGACACCATATATTTT | CASRHRWLGDTIYF
TRBJ1-2 | many | TRBV20-1 | TRBD1 | TGCAGTGCTAGAACTACAGGGGAATATGGCTACACCTTC | CSARTTGEYGYTF
TRBJ1-1 | many | TRBV12-3/TRBV12-4 | TRBD1 | TGTGCCAGCAGCGGAGACAGGGGACGGAACACTGAAGCTTTCTTT | CASSGDRGRNTEAFF
TRBJ2-2 | NA | TRBV19 | TRBD1 | TGTGCCAGTAGCCGAACAGGACAGGAGTACACCGGGGAGCTGTTTTTT | CASSRTGQEYTGELFF
TRBJ2-7 | many | TRBV12-3/TRBV12-4 | NA | TGTGCCAGCAGTTTTTCTGGACGCGAGCAGTACTTC | CASSFSGREQYF
TRBJ1-3 | NA | TRBV30 | NA | TGTGCCTGGACTCAGGGAAGCTCTGGAAACACCATATATTTT | CAWTQGSSGNTIYF
TRBJ1-1 | many | TRBV30 | NA | TGTGCCAAGAAATCCATGACAGGCCGCACTGAAGCTTTCTTT | CAKKSMTGRTEAFF
TRBJ2-7 | many | TRBV20-1 | NA | TGCAGTGCTAGGCGGGACGCCTCCTACGAGCAGTACTTC | CSARRDASYEQYF
TRBJ2-7 | NA | TRBV7-2 | NA | TGTGCCAGCAGACCCAGTGGCAGGTCATACGAGCAGTACTTC | CASRPSGRSYEQYF
TRBJ2-4 | many | TRBV27 | TRBD1 | TGTGCCAGCAGTCCACGGACAGGGGACAACATTCAGTACTTC | CASSPRTGDNIQYF
TRBJ2-3 | many | TRBV5-4 | NA | TGTGCCAGCAGCTTGGGGGATTTCACAGATACGCAGTATTTT | CASSLGDFTDTQYF
TRBJ2-7 | few | TRBV6-6 | NA | TGTGCCAGCAGTTACTCTAGGGCAGGGGTTGTGAACGAGCAGTACTTC | CASSYSRAGVVNEQYF
TRBJ2-7 | many | TRBV2 | TRBD2 | TGTGCCAGCAGGATCGGGACTACCGAGGGCGAGCAGTACTTC | CASRIGTTEGEQYF
TRBJ1-6 | many | TRBV20-1 | NA | TGCAGTGTGCTCCTAACAGGGTCCCGGGCCCTCCACTTT | CSVLLTGSRALHF
TRBJ1-2 | once | TRBV18 | NA | TGTGTCAGCTCACGATCGGATACCTATGGCTACACCTTC | CVSSRSDTYGYTF
TRBJ2-7 | many | TRBV7-6 | NA | TGTGCCAGCAGCTCCAACGTTGGAAGCTCCTACGAGCAGTACTTC | CASSSNVGSSYEQYF
TRBJ2-2 | many | TRBV9 | NA | TGTGCCAGCAGCTACGCTAGTACCGGGGAGCTGTTTTTT | CASSYASTGELFF
TRBJ2-2 | NA | TRBV6-2/TRBV6-3 | NA | TGTGCCAGCAGTTACTCACGCGGGAAGGGGACCGGGGAGCTGTTTTTT | CASSYSRGKGTGELFF
TRBJ1-4 | many | TRBV18 | TRBD1 | TGTGCCAGCTCACCATATACAGGGGATGAAAAACTGTTTTTT | CASSPYTGDEKLFF
TRBJ2-5 | many | TRBV25-1 | NA | TGTGCCAGCAGTGACTCGGGGCGCTCAATACAAGAGACCCAGTACTTC | CASSDSGRSIQETQYF
TRBJ1-1 | many | TRBV7-9 | TRBD1 | TGTGCCAGCAGCTTAGGGACAGGGGAAGACACTGAAGCTTTCTTT | CASSLGTGEDTEAFF
TRBJ1-4 | many | TRBV27 | NA | TGTGCCAGCAGTTTATGGGACCCTCAGGGTAATGAAAAACTGTTTTTT | CASSLWDPQGNEKLFF
TRBJ2-6 | many | TRBV27 | NA | TGTGCCAGCCGCCCCTTTTTGGGCTCTGGGGCCAACGTCCTGACTTTC | CASRPFLGSGANVLTF
TRBJ1-1 | many | TRBV3-1 | TRBD1 | TGTGCCAGCAGCCAAGGTACCGGGACAGGGAGCACTGAAGCTTTCTTT | CASSQGTGTGSTEAFF
TRBJ2-5 | many | TRBV20-1 | TRBD2 | TGCAGTGCTAGAGCCCGTATTGGTAGCGGGAGTATTCCGGGAGAGACCCAGTACTTC | CSARARIGSGSIPGETQYF
TRBJ2-2 | many | TRBV7-9 | TRBD1 | TGTGCCAGCAGCTTAGGGACAGGGTTGCCCGGGGAGCTGTTTTTT | CASSLGTGLPGELFF
TRBJ1-1 | NA | TRBV20-1 | NA | TGCAGTGCTCCTCCCGTGGCAGGTCAAACTGAAGCTCTCTTT | CSAPPVAGQTEALF
TRBJ2-1 | many | TRBV28 | TRBD2 | TGTGCCAGCAACATAGCGGGAGGGCACAATGAGCAGTTCTTC | CASNIAGGHNEQFF
TRBJ2-5 | many | TRBV6-1 | NA | TGTGCCAGCAGTCGGGACTTCCAAGAGACCCAGTACTTC | CASSRDFQETQYF
TRBJ1-5 | many | TRBV7-2 | NA | TGTGCCAGCAGCTTAATCCAGGGTGGGAATCAGCCCCAGCATTTT | CASSLIQGGNQPQHF
TRBJ2-7 | NA | TRBV20-1 | TRBD2 | TGCAGTGCTAGAGATCAGGGACTAGGGTTGGACGAGCAGTACTTC | CSARDQGLGLDEQYF
TRBJ2-3 | few | TRBV11-1 | NA | TGTGCCAGCAGCTTGGGACAACTACTAGCAGATACGCAGTATTTT | CASSLGQLLADTQYF
TRBJ2-1 | many | TRBV27 | TRBD2 | TGTGCCAGCAGTTATAGCGGGAGAAACTACAATGAGCAGTTCTTC | CASSYSGRNYNEQFF
TRBJ1-2 | many | TRBV11-2 | TRBD1 | TGTGCCAGCAGCTTAGGCCCGGGACAGGGGGCGCGTGGCTACACCTTC | CASSLGPGQGARGYTF
TRBJ1-3 | NA | TRBV7-6 | NA | TGCGCCAGCAGCTTATCCCTGGCCTTCGAGGACGGAAACACCATATATTTT | CASSLSLAFEDGNTIYF
TRBJ1-1 | many | TRBV5-1 | NA | TGCGCCAGCAAGGTCGGGAAGGGCACTGAAGCTTTCTTT | CASKVGKGTEAFF
TRBJ2-1 | NA | TRBV11-1 | NA | TGTGCCAGCAGCCACCCGGCACTATCTTTAGGGAATGAGCAGTTCTTC | CASSHPALSLGNEQFF
TRBJ1-2 | many | TRBV7-2 | NA | TGTGCCAGCAGCCTTGAGAGGAATGGCTACACCTTC | CASSLERNGYTF
TRBJ1-4 | many | TRBV6-2/TRBV6-3 | NA | TGTGCCAGCAGTTACCTTTCAGGGGAAAAACTGTTTTTT | CASSYLSGEKLFF
TRBJ1-2 | many | TRBV6-5 | NA | TGTGCCAGCAGTTATAACAGGGCTAACTATGGCTACACCTTC | CASSYNRANYGYTF
TRBJ1-5 | NA | TRBV12-3/TRBV12-4 | NA | TGTGCCAGCGAACAAGATTCAAAACAGCCCCAGCATTTT | CASEQDSKQPQHF
TRBJ2-2 | many | TRBV11-2 | NA | TGTGCCAGCAGCTTATATCTTGAAAACACCGGGGAGCTGTTTTTT | CASSLYLENTGELFF
TRBJ2-1 | many | TRBV24-1 | NA | TGTGCCACCAGTGATTTCGGTTACAATGAGCAGTTCTTC | CATSDFGYNEQFF
TRBJ2-5 | many | TRBV7-2 | NA | TGTGCCAGCAGCTTATTGGGCGGACGGGAGACCCAGTACTTC | CASSLLGGRETQYF
TRBJ2-5 | many | TRBV30 | NA | TGTGCCTGGAGTGTTGCGGGGATACAAGAGACCCAGTACTTC | CAWSVAGIQETQYF
TRBJ2-1 | many | TRBV10-2 | NA | TGCGCCAGCAGTCACGCTAGCGATGAGCAGTTCTTC | CASSHASDEQFF
TRBJ2-7 | many | TRBV11-3 | NA | TGTGCCAGCAGCCGACCCGGGAGCTCCTACGAGCAGTACTTC | CASSRPGSSYEQYF
TRBJ1-5 | many | TRBV6-1 | NA | TGTGCCAGCAGTGAAGAGCCTCGATATAGCAATCAGCCCCAGCATTTT | CASSEEPRYSNQPQHF
TRBJ2-2 | many | TRBV6-1 | TRBD1 | TGTGCCAGCAGTTATGGGACAGGGTACACCGGGGAGCTGTTTTTT | CASSYGTGYTGELFF
TRBJ2-1 | NA | TRBV28 | NA | TGTGCCAGCAGGGCCTGGGGCGGGATGTTGTACAATGAACAGTTCTTC | CASRAWGGMLYNEQFF
TRBJ2-7 | many | TRBV12-3/TRBV12-4 | NA | TGTGCCAGCAGTCGATGGTTCCCCCCGGCGGAGCAGTACTTC | CASSRWFPPAEQYF
TRBJ2-1 | many | TRBV10-3 | TRBD2 | TGTGCCATCAGTGAGTCTGCGGGAGGGCCCTACAATGAGCAGTTCTTC | CAISESAGGPYNEQFF
TRBJ2-7 | many | TRBV11-3 | NA | TGTGCCAGCAGCTTAGAGGGGTTTGCCTCCTACGAGCAGTACTTC | CASSLEGFASYEQYF
TRBJ2-5 | many | TRBV29-1 | TRBD2 | TGCAGCGTCCGACTAGGCGGGAGGGAGACCCAGTACTTC | CSVRLGGRETQYF
TRBJ2-5 | many | TRBV7-9 | TRBD2 | TGTGCCAGCAGCTTAGGGCTAGCGGGCGACTTC | CASSLGLAGDF
TRBJ2-3 | many | TRBV15 | NA | TGTGCCACCAGCAGAGATCCAGGGGATACGCAGTATTTT | CATSRDPGDTQYF
TRBJ1-5 | NA | TRBV20-1 | NA | TGCAGTGCTAGCCTGGCGGAGGATACTCAGCCCCAGCATTTT | CSASLAEDTQPQHF
TRBJ2-7 | NA | TRBV5-1 | TRBD1 | TGCGCCAGCAGCTTCGGGACAGGCTCCTACGAGCAGTACTTC | CASSFGTGSYEQYF